The sequence of this TCR beta chain was determined in a study of cytomegalovirus exposure and HLA in healthy donors. General study results and limits: Sequencing likely generated an artifact that appeared as a cluster of highly shared sequence variants. Cytomegalovirus association was assigned to about 180 TCR beta chains. Being productive about 90% or about 30% of the time was typical of most TCR beta V segments in an earlier analysis.

Among the donors, all were healthy bone marrow donors. The PCR was carried out with 60 Vbeta primers and 13 Jbeta primers. Measured with immunoSEQ multiplex PCR; TCRdb has only the in-frame clones, and not every one. The table lists over 120,000 clones, approximately 80% of them singletons, with 3.9% in the top ten. Details on this clone: What it binds is not known.

Sequencing was carried out using PBMCs. The clonotype originates from a male donor in good health and CMV-seronegative.

The CDR3 nucleotides read TGTGCCAGTAGTATTGGCGGGGGCTCCTACAATGAGCAGTTCTTC. Its protein product is CASSIGGGSYNEQFF. The gene calls are TRBV19 and TRBJ2-1, with 7 bases lining up with TRBD2. The CDR3 is 15 amino acids. Germline V gives CDR1 LNHDA, CDR2 SQIVND (reference sequence). Trimming took 3 bases from V and 0 from J; bases not matched to a gene: 2.